A selection of T cell receptor beta chains follows, all from one sample in a study of blood T cell repertoires in COVID-19. Assay used: immunoSEQ multiplex PCR; TCRdb lists only in-frame clones, some missing. The profile shows about 170,000 clones, approximately 86% of them singletons. Sequencing was performed on peripheral blood. The receptors shown here come from a woman older than 75 with COVID-19, enrolled during active disease. Each CDR3 is given with its conserved first and last residue.

J	V	CDR3
TRBJ1-5	TRBV28	CASSLYNQGVGQPQHF
TRBJ2-1	TRBV5-1	CASSLDNPYYNEQFF
TRBJ1-1	TRBV9	CASSAGLLNTEAFF
TRBJ2-3	TRBV28	CASRYTTSTDTQYF
TRBJ2-4	TRBV24-1	CATSAVGQGKNIQYF
TRBJ2-7	TRBV5-5	CASRPGGSHEQYF
TRBJ1-5	TRBV21-1	CASSKVTGGQPQHF
TRBJ2-7	TRBV18	CASSPTDLYEQYF
TRBJ1-2	TRBV28	CASSQINYGYTF
TRBJ1-2	TRBV7-9	CASSYETDGYTF
TRBJ2-3	TRBV28	CASRPLAGGGDTQYF
TRBJ1-2	TRBV28	CASSLIGQGVVYGYTF
TRBJ2-2	TRBV4-3	CASSQGLAGETGELFF
TRBJ1-1	TRBV10-3	CAISSGTGKAFF
TRBJ2-7	TRBV6-2/TRBV6-3	CASSISGGSSYEQYF
TRBJ1-2	TRBV29-1	CSAQWGGPYGYTF